This T cell receptor (beta chain) was profiled in a study of blood T cell repertoires in COVID-19. As for the study in general: Samples of COVID-19 (acute and convalescent) were obtained from the United States, Italy and Spain.

Participants spanned ages 18 to 89 years and resided in about 25 US areas. Per the original data handling: Cell counts per sample came from amplifying reference gene primers. Assay: immunoSEQ multiplex PCR; the TCRdb copy retains only in-frame clones and omits some. V and J calls and clone size are as listed in that table; D and trimming were resolved from the DNA. The sample has about 300,000 clones, 65% to 90% seen once; the top ten hold approximately 4.1%. The germline gives CDR1 LNHDA, CDR2 SQIVND (reference sequence). The CDR3 consists of 13 residues. The V and J ends lost 6 bases and 4 bases respectively, with 11 bases between them.

Sequencing used PBMCs or T cells enriched from blood (not recorded which). This chain uses TRBV19 with TRBJ2-3, with D possibly TRBD1 on 5 matching bases. This receptor was identified in a man aged 30 to 45 who had recovered from COVID-19. The CDR3 bases are TGTGCCAGTAGCAGGATCAGGGCAGATACGCAGTATTTT. Its protein is CASSRIRADTQYF.